This T cell receptor beta chain was captured in a study of cytomegalovirus exposure and HLA in healthy donors. As for the study in general: From HLA-typed donors, an early data release held tens of millions of unique TCRs.

Each donor was healthy, and each was a bone marrow donor. PCR used 60 Vbeta primers and 13 Jbeta primers. Assay: immunoSEQ multiplex PCR; the TCRdb copy retains only in-frame clones and omits some. The sample yields some 200,000 clones, 75% to 80% seen once. The V end lost 5 bases, the J end lost 2 bases, and 13 bases lay between the germline ends. CDR1 and CDR2 from the germline V gene are SGHVS and FNYEAQ. The CDR3 totals 14 residues. Sequences were obtained from PBMCs. The genes are TRBV7-6 and TRBJ2-7, with a weak D call TRBD1 (5 bases). This TCR was recovered from a man between 18 and 29 years old in good health and CMV-seronegative. The CDR3 DNA reads TGTGCCAGCAGCCCTAGACAGCTAGCCTACGAGCAGTACTTC. This encodes CASSPRQLAYEQYF.